This T cell receptor (beta chain) emerged from a study of T-cell memory formation after mild COVID-19. Findings and limits, study-wide: Pre-infection memory carried some responding clones, suggesting that cross-reactive memory joined.

The authors produced TCR alpha and TCR beta cDNA libraries with sample barcodes and UMIs by 5'RACE using constant-segment primers. Each CDR3 protein is one row after TCRdb ran MiXCR on the 5' RACE reads. The data show roughly 320,000 distinct CDR3 sequences, with under 30% seen just once and roughly 14% held by the top ten. A remark on this clonotype: Its antigen is undetermined.

Trimming left V 6 bases short and J 3 bases short, with 11 bases between. The CDR3 runs 13 residues. The sequence came from an adult woman who had mild COVID-19 (a few samples of this study predate the infection). Cell type and time point are not known. The chain joins TRBV12-3 or TRBV12-4 to TRBJ1-2, with no clear D. The sequencing sample was made of PBMCs or a T cell subset sorted from them (not recorded which). CDR3 residues: CASSPNVYYGYTF. The CDR3 DNA follows: TGTGCCAGCAGCCCTAACGTTTACTATGGCTACACCTTC.